The 7 T cell receptor beta chains below all came from one sample that was sequenced in a study of OX40 agonist ivuxolimab in advanced cancers. Here immunoSEQ multiplex PCR was the method, and the copy in TCRdb shows in-frame clones only, minus some. The repertoire consists of fewer than 50,000 clones, with approximately 91% occurring once and the leading ten covering about 48%. The sample in question was CD4+ or CD8+ T cells sorted from blood, obtained in a trial of the OX40 agonist ivuxolimab. The receptors originated from an adult with an advanced solid tumor such as melanoma, head and neck, liver or kidney cancer.

In DNA form, the CDR3 reads TGCGCCAGCAGCGTACAGAACAATGAGCAGTTCTTC. Its protein is CASSVQNNEQFF. The chain couples TRBV5-1 to TRBJ2-1, with D unclear. V shed 4 bases and J shed 5 bases, with 7 bases lying between them. CDR1 is SGHRS and CDR2 is YFSETQ in the germline V gene. This CDR3 contains 12 residues.

The CDR3 loop reads CASTLRGEQFF. The CDR3 DNA is TGTGCCAGCACCCTGAGGGGTGAGCAGTTCTTC. V usage is TRBV28 and J usage is TRBJ2-1; D is tentatively TRBD1 or TRBD2 (5 bases each). The V end lost 7 bases, the J end lost 9 bases, and 10 bases lay between the germline ends. CDR3 length equals 11 residues. Per germline, CDR1 MDHEN and CDR2 SYDVKM.

The chain has TRBV5-7 and TRBJ2-7; 10 bases are a match to TRBD2. TRBV5-7 is recorded as an ORF, its role being uncertain. J lost 4 bases, V lost 4 bases, and 8 bases had no gene match. This CDR3 is built from 15 residues. CDR3 coding DNA: TGTGCCAGCAGCCCCCCAGCGGGAGGGCCGTACGAGCAGTACTTC. It translates to CASSPPAGGPYEQYF.

Here the CDR3 DNA reads TGTGCCAGCAGTGAAGAGACAGGGGGCTCCTACGAGCAGTACTTC. This gives the protein CASSEETGGSYEQYF. The chain couples TRBV6-1 to TRBJ2-7; 9 nucleotides match TRBD1. Germline V CDR1 and CDR2: MNHNS, SASEGT. The CDR3 runs to 15 residues. With 1 base clipped from V and 0 bases from J, the junction kept 1 base outside the gene matches.

J is TRBJ2-1 and V is TRBV6-5, with D unresolved. With 0 bases removed from V and 10 bases from J, the gap between germline ends came to 13 bases. This CDR3 has 14 residues. CDR1 and CDR2 (germline): MNHEY, SVGAGI. Here the CDR3 reads CASSYSVKGYEQFF. In DNA, the CDR3 is TGTGCCAGCAGTTACTCGGTTAAGGGATACGAGCAGTTCTTC.

The rearrangement joins TRBV19 to TRBJ2-5; tentatively, D is TRBD2 (5 bases). Germline values: CDR1 LNHDA, CDR2 SQIVND (reference sequence). V was pared by 5 bases and J by 1 base, with 14 bases between. The CDR3 contains 15 residues. The CDR3 loop reads CASSLGDSVQETQYF. The CDR3 DNA is TGTGCCAGTAGTTTAGGCGATAGCGTCCAAGAGACCCAGTACTTC.

The J gene is TRBJ2-5, the V gene TRBV5-1; D is unresolved. The V gene lost 0 bases and the J gene lost 3 bases, with 6 bases spanning the gap. CDR1 and CDR2 from the germline V gene are SGHRS and YFSETQ. This CDR3 contains 13 residues. The CDR3 coding sequence is TGCGCCAGCAGCTTGGTCCCGGAAGAGACCCAGTACTTC. Its translation is CASSLVPEETQYF.